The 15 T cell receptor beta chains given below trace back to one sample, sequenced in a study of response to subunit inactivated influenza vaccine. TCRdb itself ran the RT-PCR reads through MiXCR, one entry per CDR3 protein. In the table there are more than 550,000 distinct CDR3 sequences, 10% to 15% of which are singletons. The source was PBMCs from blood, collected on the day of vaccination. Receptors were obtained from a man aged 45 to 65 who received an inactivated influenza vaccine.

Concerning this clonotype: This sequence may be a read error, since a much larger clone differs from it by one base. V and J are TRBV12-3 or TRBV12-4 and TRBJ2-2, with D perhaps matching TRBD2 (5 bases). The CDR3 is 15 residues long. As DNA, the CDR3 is TGTGCCAGCAGTTTAGGGCCCCTGAACACCGGGGATCTGTTTTTT. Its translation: CASSLGPLNTGDLFF.

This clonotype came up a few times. CDR3 in amino acids: CSARFGEIFQPQHF. The CDR3 DNA sequence: TGCAGTGCTAGATTTGGGGAAATTTTCCAGCCCCAGCATTTT. V usage is TRBV20-1 and J usage is TRBJ1-5; no clear D gene. V dropped 2 bases and J dropped 7 bases, with 15 bases sitting between them. CDR3 length equals 14 residues. Germline assignment: CDR1 DFQATT and CDR2 SNEGSKA (reference sequence).

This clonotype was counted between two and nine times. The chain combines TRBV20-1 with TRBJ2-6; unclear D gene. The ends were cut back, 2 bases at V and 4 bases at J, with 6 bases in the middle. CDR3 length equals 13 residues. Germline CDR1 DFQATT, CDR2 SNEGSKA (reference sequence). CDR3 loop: CSARYVGANVLTF. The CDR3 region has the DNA TGCAGTGCTAGATATGTAGGGGCCAACGTCCTGACTTTC.

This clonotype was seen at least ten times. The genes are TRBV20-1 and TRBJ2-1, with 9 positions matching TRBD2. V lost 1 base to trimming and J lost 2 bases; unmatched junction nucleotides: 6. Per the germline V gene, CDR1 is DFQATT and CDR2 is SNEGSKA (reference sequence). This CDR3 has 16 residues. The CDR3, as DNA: TGCAGTGCTAGAGGTTTAGCGGGGGCCGCCTACAATGAGCAGTTCTTC. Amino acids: CSARGLAGAAYNEQFF.

The CDR3 loop reads CSVAVPGTDTQYF. CDR3 nucleotide sequence: TGCAGCGTTGCCGTCCCCGGCACAGATACGCAGTATTTT. The V call is TRBV29-1, the J call TRBJ2-3, with D uncertain. CDR1 SQVTM and CDR2 ANQGSEA come from the germline V gene. Trimming shortened V by 4 bases and J by 1 base, and 9 bases separated the two germline ends. CDR3 length: 13 residues.

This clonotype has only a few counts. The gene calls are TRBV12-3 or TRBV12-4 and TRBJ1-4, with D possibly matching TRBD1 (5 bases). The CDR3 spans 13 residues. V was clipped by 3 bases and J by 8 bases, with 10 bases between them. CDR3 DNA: TGTGCCAGCAGTTTGTCAGGGTTAGAAAAACTGTTTTTT. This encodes CASSLSGLEKLFF.

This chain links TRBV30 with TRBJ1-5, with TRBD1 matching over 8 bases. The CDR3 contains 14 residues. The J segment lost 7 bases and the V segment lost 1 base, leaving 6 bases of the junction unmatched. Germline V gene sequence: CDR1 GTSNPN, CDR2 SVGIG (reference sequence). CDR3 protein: CAWSGTGGGQPQHF. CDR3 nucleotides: TGTGCCTGGAGTGGAACAGGGGGTGGACAGCCCCAGCATTTT.

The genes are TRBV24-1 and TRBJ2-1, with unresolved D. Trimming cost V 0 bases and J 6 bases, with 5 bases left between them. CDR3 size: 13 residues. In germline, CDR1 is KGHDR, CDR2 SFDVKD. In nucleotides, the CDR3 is TGTGCCACCAGTGATTTGCGGTTCAATGAGCAGTTCTTC. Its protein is CATSDLRFNEQFF.

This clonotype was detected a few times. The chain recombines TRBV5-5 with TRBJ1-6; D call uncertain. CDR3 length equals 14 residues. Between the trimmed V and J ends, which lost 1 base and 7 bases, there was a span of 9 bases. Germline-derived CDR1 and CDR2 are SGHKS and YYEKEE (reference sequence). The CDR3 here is CASSLKVKNSPLHF. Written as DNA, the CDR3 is TGTGCCAGCAGCTTGAAGGTGAAGAATTCACCCCTCCACTTT.

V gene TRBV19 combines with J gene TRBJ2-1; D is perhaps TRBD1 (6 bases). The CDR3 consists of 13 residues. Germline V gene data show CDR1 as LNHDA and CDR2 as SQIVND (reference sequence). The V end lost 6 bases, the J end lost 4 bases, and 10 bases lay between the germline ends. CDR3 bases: TGTGCCAGTAGCGCCAGGGGTTACAATGAGCAGTTCTTC. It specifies CASSARGYNEQFF.

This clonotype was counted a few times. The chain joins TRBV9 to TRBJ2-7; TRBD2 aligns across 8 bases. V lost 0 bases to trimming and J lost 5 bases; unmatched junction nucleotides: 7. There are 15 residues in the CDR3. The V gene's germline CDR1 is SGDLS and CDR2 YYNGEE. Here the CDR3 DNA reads TGTGCCAGCAGCGTAGAGGGACTAGAAAACCACGAGCAGTACTTC. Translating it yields CASSVEGLENHEQYF.

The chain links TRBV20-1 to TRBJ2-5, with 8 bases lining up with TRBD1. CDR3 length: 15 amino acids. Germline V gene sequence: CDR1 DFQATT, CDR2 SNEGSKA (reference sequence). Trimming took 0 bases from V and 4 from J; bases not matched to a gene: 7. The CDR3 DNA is TGCAGTGCTAGAGATTCACAGGGGGTAGGAGAGACCCAGTACTTC. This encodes CSARDSQGVGETQYF.

CDR3 region: CSVDRGATDTQYF. CDR3 nucleotides: TGCAGCGTTGACAGGGGTGCGACAGATACGCAGTATTTT. V and J are TRBV29-1 and TRBJ2-3, with D possibly TRBD1 on 6 matching bases. Germline CDR1 reads SQVTM; CDR2 reads ANQGSEA. Trimming cost V 3 bases and J 3 bases, with 10 bases left between them. This CDR3 comprises 13 residues.

CDR3 DNA: TGCGCCAGCAGCCCTACCCCAGGGGGACCAGGAAACACCATATATTTT. Residues: CASSPTPGGPGNTIYF. The chain employs TRBV4-3 and TRBJ1-3; 7 bases match TRBD1. Unmatched junction bases numbered 10, after V lost 4 bases and J lost 4 bases. This CDR3 region has 16 residues. Germline CDR1 and CDR2: LGHNA and YSLEER.

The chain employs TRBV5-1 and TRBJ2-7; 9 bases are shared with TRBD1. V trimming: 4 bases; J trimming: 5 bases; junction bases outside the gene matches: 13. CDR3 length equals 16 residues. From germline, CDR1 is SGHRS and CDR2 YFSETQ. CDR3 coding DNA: TGCGCCAGCAGCCTTCTCGAAAGGACAGGGGTACACGAGCAGTACTTC. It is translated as CASSLLERTGVHEQYF.